This T cell receptor beta chain is from a study of tumor and adjacent non-tumor tissue in lung cancer. Study context: The cohort had 12 adenocarcinoma, a couple of squamous cell and 1 small cell patients. Each sample yielded millions of productive TCRbeta reads on average.

The library came from three nested PCR rounds adapted from ARM-PCR protocols. MiXCR, run by TCRdb on the multiplex PCR reads, gives a single entry per CDR3 protein. The sample has tens of thousands of distinct CDR3 sequences, 55% to 80% seen once; the top ten hold roughly 9%. Note on this clonotype: Antigen: not known. One junction end does not reproduce the germline sequence, and a read error may be involved.

The template was RNA from unsorted bulk tissue. Findings and caveats of the study: Tumor TCR diversity, when higher, was linked to shorter survival.

CDR1 MNHNS and CDR2 SASEGT come from the germline V gene. CDR3 size: 13 residues. This clonotype was obtained from a woman in her 40s with non-small cell lung cancer. The sequencing sample was made of lung tumor tissue. The J gene is TRBJ2-2, the V gene TRBV6-1; 7 bases agree with TRBD1. In DNA form, the CDR3 reads TGTGCCAGCAGCGAGACAGGGCTCGGGGAGCTGTCTTTT. Translation: CASSETGLGELSF.